This record looks at one T cell receptor (beta chain) sequence and its context. This clonotype occurred a few times. Its antigen is currently not known. No per-base quality is available; no much larger clone lies one base away. The CDR3 has 14 amino acids, counting the end cysteine and phenylalanine. Only the CDR3 DNA is retained, 42 bases long and in frame from the first base. In the germline V gene, CDR1 corresponds to SGDLS and CDR2 to YYNGEE. V lost 1 base and J lost 15 bases; the stretch between them is 17 bases long. The library was produced with 5' RACE. Sequenced using an Illumina HiSeq 2500. A second PCR of 7 to 11 cycles was performed with a sample-barcoded 5' primer and a J-beta primer mix. A template-switch 5' adaptor carrying 12 random nucleotides introduced a unique molecular identifier onto each TCR beta cDNA molecule. Each sample yielded at least 3 million CDR3-containing paired-end reads. First-strand cDNA was synthesized from all RNA with the Mint cDNA synthesis kit, primed by a TRBC-specific oligonucleotide. After uracil-DNA glycosylase treatment, a first 18-cycle PCR used universal primers M1SS and BC2_uni_R on all cDNA. Turning to the authors' computational methods: Normalization of each sample was performed by random selection of 1 million high-quality reads, each carrying a distinct molecular identifier. Reads sharing molecular identifiers were discarded rather than binned into consensus sequences. MiTCR, set to a Q25 quality threshold and the strictest error-elimination algorithm, was used for CDR3 identification, clonotype clustering and error correction. A nonparametric unseen species model with Euler transformation was used to estimate a lower bound on total TCR beta diversity. TCRdb applied fastp at Q25 and MiXCR to the public reads, then kept only in-frame beta chains. Each entry is one CDR3 protein sequence, shown with its most common DNA and genes. TCRdb, rather than the study authors, made the V and J calls. In this sample the table shows 1,500,000 or so distinct CDR3 sequences, approximately 43% of which occur a single time. Less than 5% of the sample belongs to the ten largest clones.

The entry originates in a study of blood T cells in healthy people across ages (dated by TCRdb to the mid-2010s). For the study in its entirety: In model experiments, template switching captured about one uniquely barcoded TCR beta cDNA molecule for every two T cells. Age-related changes in TCR beta repertoire diversity were measured in the study by deep sequencing normalized with unique cDNA molecular identifiers. The donors were divided into four age groups: young (average around 16 years), middle-aged (approximately 42), aged (around 67) and long-lived (roughly 82). To avoid experimental bias, donors of different ages were randomly spread across the sequencing lanes. Two additional independent replicas of 1 million unique cDNA reads from the same blood draw were analyzed for two donors (one aged 18 to 30 and one aged 80 or older).

Donors were 39 systemically healthy Caucasian individuals from Russia aged roughly 6 to 100 years. Each donor gave around 9 milliliters of peripheral blood, collected into EDTA-treated Vacutainer tubes. Ficoll-Paque density-gradient centrifugation was used to isolate PBMCs, with at least 7 million per sample. Trizol reagent was used to extract total RNA from the PBMCs, yielding at least 6 micrograms per sample. For every donor, flow cytometry on a PBMC aliquot measured the percentage of naive CD45RAhigh/CD27high T cells. Beyond this particular receptor, the publication reports: Compared with the aged group, the long-lived group had more naive CD4+ T cells, fewer expanded clones and increased TCR diversity, suggesting age selection. The CMV infection status of donors was not known, potentially confounding age-related changes in expanded clonotypes. The percentage of naive T cells measured by flow cytometry correlated strongly with observed TCR beta diversity. Observed TCR beta diversity per million T cells fell roughly linearly with age, and a significant reduction was already apparent by age about 43. Since profiling was done on bulk unsorted PBMCs, naive and antigen-experienced compartments could not be conclusively compared. Estimates of total diversity from one million sequenced T cells were regarded as lower bounds and underestimates.

The chain couples TRBV9 to TRBJ1-6; the D gene remains uncertain. The material sequenced was blood. This receptor was identified in a woman aged 18-30 years in good health. The DNA sequence is given as TGTGCCAGCAGCGTATCGGCAAGAGGTGCCTTCCTCCACTTT. Its amino acids are CASSVSARGAFLHF.